These T cell receptor beta chains were read from a single sample in a study of cytomegalovirus exposure and HLA in healthy donors. Profiling relied on immunoSEQ multiplex PCR, and the TCRdb table lists in-frame clones only, not all of them. The sample contains about 85,000 clones, 80% of which appear only once. The sequenced material came from PBMCs. All receptors come from a woman aged 45-60 years in good health and CMV-seropositive. Both conserved end residues are part of each CDR3. D genes are given only for firm matches. The size of a clone is reported for some rows only, either as once, few or many, or as a class for expanded clones.

TRBJ1-1	few	TRBD1	TRBV5-5	CASSLRQGMNTEAFF	TGTGCCAGCAGCCTCAGACAGGGAATGAACACTGAAGCTTTCTTT
TRBJ2-3	NA	NA	TRBV19	CASSIARAGLTSTDTQYF	TGTGCCAGTAGTATAGCTCGGGCAGGACTTACGAGCACAGATACGCAGTATTTT
TRBJ1-2	NA	TRBD1	TRBV7-2	CASSPGTGGVYGYTF	TGTGCCAGCAGCCCCGGGACAGGGGGGGTCTATGGCTACACCTTC
TRBJ2-2	NA	NA	TRBV6-5	CAILYRDTGELFF	TGTGCCATACTCTATCGGGACACCGGGGAGCTGTTTTTT
TRBJ2-7	NA	NA	TRBV19	CASSATGTGVYEQYF	TGTGCCAGTAGTGCTACCGGGACGGGGGTCTACGAGCAGTACTTC
TRBJ2-1	NA	TRBD2	TRBV2	CASSVTSGGASYNEQFF	TGTGCCAGCAGTGTTACTAGCGGAGGGGCCTCCTACAATGAGCAGTTCTTC
TRBJ2-6	NA	TRBD1	TRBV5-4	CASSLTGAGANVLTF	TGTGCCAGCAGCTTGACAGGGGCAGGGGCCAACGTCCTGACTTTC
TRBJ2-3	NA	TRBD2	TRBV7-2	CASSLGGGSDTQYF	TGTGCCAGCAGCTTAGGGGGGGGTTCAGATACGCAGTATTTT
TRBJ1-2	NA	NA	TRBV5-1	CASSLTQPGQTNYGYTF	TGCGCCAGCAGCCTAACCCAACCTGGGCAGACTAACTATGGCTACACCTTC
TRBJ1-1	once	NA	TRBV12-5	CASGLLRAEAFF	TGTGCTAGTGGTTTATTGAGGGCTGAAGCTTTCTTT
TRBJ1-1	NA	NA	TRBV5-4	CASSLGRASTEAFF	TGTGCCAGCAGCTTGGGCAGGGCCAGCACTGAAGCTTTCTTT
TRBJ2-3	NA	TRBD1	TRBV7-3	CASSLYRGGTDTQYF	TGTGCCAGCAGCTTATACAGGGGGGGCACAGATACGCAGTATTTT
TRBJ1-4	NA	TRBD1	TRBV7-8	CASSLQGVTTNEKLFF	TGTGCCAGCAGCTTACAGGGGGTGACGACTAATGAAAAACTGTTTTTT
TRBJ1-2	NA	TRBD1	TRBV28	CASSLAGGSTNYGYTF	TGTGCCAGCAGTTTGGCAGGGGGATCAACTAACTATGGCTACACCTTC
TRBJ2-3	NA	NA	TRBV19	CASSIMYTDTQYF	TGTGCCAGTAGTATTATGTACACAGATACGCAGTATTTT
TRBJ1-2	NA	TRBD1	TRBV10-3	CAISEAGTDSRGYGCTF	TGTGCCATCAGTGAGGCCGGGACAGACTCGAGAGGCTATGGCTGCACCTTC
TRBJ2-7	once	NA	TRBV15	CATSTSLSYEQYF	TGTGCCACCAGCACGAGCCTCTCCTACGAGCAGTACTTC
TRBJ2-1	NA	TRBD2	TRBV4-2	CASSQGGGALNEQFF	TGTGCCAGCAGCCAGGGCGGGGGGGCCCTAAATGAGCAGTTCTTC
TRBJ1-5	NA	TRBD1	TRBV6-5	CASRRTGRNQPQHF	TGTGCCAGCCGGAGGACAGGGAGAAATCAGCCCCAGCATTTT
TRBJ1-1	few	TRBD1	TRBV28	CASSSPTGAGEAFF	TGTGCCAGCAGTTCACCGACAGGGGCGGGGGAAGCTTTCTTT